Below are 26 T cell receptor beta chains sequenced from a single sample in a study of blood T cell repertoires in COVID-19. Using immunoSEQ multiplex PCR, the repertoire was profiled, and TCRdb retains in-frame clones only, with some absent. The sample includes over 200,000 clones, roughly 90% seen only once; the top ten take around 16%. Sequenced material: PBMCs or T cells enriched from blood (not recorded which). The receptors were gathered from a man between 25 and 39 years old who had been exposed to COVID-19.

The rearrangement links TRBV4-2 to TRBJ2-7; 9 nucleotides line up with TRBD1. This CDR3 is built from 15 residues. V shed 4 bases and J 5 bases; nucleotides not matched to a gene: 9. Germline V gene sequence: CDR1 LGHNA, CDR2 YNFKEQ. The CDR3 region has the DNA TGTGCCAGCAGCCGAGGAGACCGGGACAGGGACGAGCAGTACTTC. The encoded protein is CASSRGDRDRDEQYF.

This clone was seen a single time. The chain uses TRBV4-3 and TRBJ2-5; 10 bases are shared with TRBD2. This CDR3 has 16 amino acids. The V gene's germline CDR1 is LGHNA and CDR2 YSLEER. V was pared by 0 bases and J by 1 base, with 2 bases of the junction left unmatched. The chain's CDR3 is CASSQDLAGGQETQYF. The DNA for the CDR3 is TGCGCCAGCAGCCAAGACTTAGCGGGGGGCCAAGAGACCCAGTACTTC.

The count of this clone is one. This chain's CDR3 is CASSFAGGYEQYF. DNA of the CDR3: TGTGCCAGCAGTTTTGCCGGGGGCTACGAGCAGTACTTC. The chain uses TRBV6-2 or TRBV6-3 and TRBJ2-7, with D possibly being TRBD2 (6 bases). The CDR3 totals 13 residues. V lost 4 bases, J lost 3 bases, and 10 bases lay in between. Germline V gene data show CDR1 as MNHEY and CDR2 as SVGEGT.

The sample holds one count of this clone. The chain uses TRBV7-2 and TRBJ2-3, with TRBD2 matching over 10 bases. The CDR3 sequence is 16 residues long. The ends lost 5 bases at V and 6 bases at J; junction bases unmatched: 11. Germline V gene lookup returns CDR1 SGHTA and CDR2 FQGNSA. The CDR3 here is CASSLSPGLASDTQYF. CDR3 in DNA: TGTGCCAGCAGCCTATCCCCGGGACTAGCGTCTGATACGCAGTATTTT.

The chain has TRBV3-1 (or the pseudogene TRBV3-2) and TRBJ2-7, with TRBD2 identical over 9 bases. This CDR3 is built from 14 residues. V lost 11 bases to trimming and J lost 6 bases; unmatched junction nucleotides: 14. From germline, CDR1 is LGHDT and CDR2 YNNKEL (reference sequence). The CDR3 reads CACGQRGAGGEQYF. CDR3 coding DNA: TGTGCCTGTGGGCAGCGGGGGGCAGGGGGCGAGCAGTACTTC.

The chain links TRBV6-2 or TRBV6-3 to TRBJ1-5; D may be TRBD1 (6 bases). CDR3 size: 13 residues. Trimming stripped 2 bases from V and 16 bases from J, with 18 bases between. Germline CDR1 reads MNHEY; CDR2 reads SVGEGT. Here the CDR3 DNA reads TGTGCCAGCAGTTACGAGACAGGAACTCAACCCCATTTT. Its translation: CASSYETGTQPHF.

This sequence joins TRBV2 and TRBJ2-7, with 7 positions matching TRBD2. With 5 bases clipped from V and 3 bases from J, the junction kept 7 bases outside the gene matches. This CDR3 is built from 14 residues. CDR1 SNHLY and CDR2 FYNNEI come from the germline V gene. CDR3 nucleotide sequence: TGTGCCAGCAGTAAGCGCGGGGGTGTCTACGAGCAGTACTTC. This gives the protein CASSKRGGVYEQYF.

V and J are TRBV29-1 and TRBJ1-6; a weak D match, TRBD1 (6 bases). V lost 5 bases and J 6 bases, leaving 23 bases between the germline ends. The CDR3 has 17 amino acids. Germline lookup yields CDR1 SQVTM and CDR2 ANQGSEA. CDR3 in amino acids: CSVLDRSPILGNSPLHF. Written as DNA, the CDR3 is TGCAGCGTTTTAGACAGGTCACCAATACTCGGTAATTCACCCCTCCACTTT.

The V and J genes are TRBV7-2 and TRBJ1-1; D is uncertain. Germline CDR1 is SGHTA and CDR2 is FQGNSA. The CDR3 is 13 residues long. With 6 bases removed from V and 2 bases from J, the gap between germline ends came to 10 bases. Written as DNA, the CDR3 is TGTGCCAGCAGGTCCGACACAAACACTGAAGCTTTCTTT. Translated: CASRSDTNTEAFF.

The CDR3 coding sequence is TGTGCCAGCAGCTTAGTAGAGTTTCATACTGGGGCCAACGTCCTGACTTTC. Translated: CASSLVEFHTGANVLTF. J is TRBJ2-6 and V is TRBV7-6; D remains ambiguous. Trimming removed 1 base from V and 2 bases from J, with 12 bases in between. Per the germline V gene, CDR1 is SGHVS and CDR2 is FNYEAQ. The CDR3 is made up of 17 amino acids.

This clone showed up just once. This chain joins TRBV7-9 and TRBJ2-7; 11 nucleotides align to TRBD2. CDR3 length equals 16 residues. The V segment lost 4 bases and the J segment 0 bases; nucleotides outside the gene matches: 5. CDR1 and CDR2 from the germline V gene are SEHNR and FQNEAQ (reference sequence). CDR3 coding DNA: TGTGCCAGCAGCTCGGGACTAGCGGCGAACTCCTACGAGCAGTACTTC. Translated, it gives CASSSGLAANSYEQYF.

The V gene is TRBV19, the J gene TRBJ1-5; 9 nucleotides agree with TRBD1. The junction had 10 bases not matched to a gene; V was cut back by 4 bases and J by 9 bases. CDR1 is LNHDA, CDR2 SQIVND, per germline (reference sequence). There are 15 residues in the CDR3. The CDR3 region has the DNA TGTGCCAGTAGTACCCTCCGGGACAGGGTACGGCCCCAGCATTTT. Protein product: CASSTLRDRVRPQHF.

This clone was picked up one time. The CDR3 DNA sequence: TGTGCCAGCAGCCACAGGGGCAGGAACACTGAAGCTTTCTTT. Amino acids: CASSHRGRNTEAFF. The chain recombines TRBV3-1 (or the pseudogene TRBV3-2) with TRBJ1-1; D perhaps matches TRBD1 (6 bases). The CDR3 consists of 14 residues. Germline loops: CDR1 LGHDT, CDR2 YNNKEL (reference sequence). V was shortened by 3 bases and J by 1 base, with 9 bases between the two germline ends.

V usage is TRBV6-1 and J usage is TRBJ1-1; 9 nucleotides align to TRBD1. There are 15 residues in the CDR3. Germline V gene sequence: CDR1 MNHNS, CDR2 SASEGT. Trimming took 1 base from V and 3 from J; bases not matched to a gene: 3. The CDR3 DNA reads as TGTGCCAGCAGTGAAGGGACAGGGGTGGACACTGAAGCTTTCTTT. This sequence encodes CASSEGTGVDTEAFF.

The genes are TRBV29-1 and TRBJ1-1; D remains ambiguous. V lost 5 bases and J 0 bases, leaving 10 bases between the germline ends. Germline CDR1 reads SQVTM; CDR2 reads ANQGSEA. This CDR3 comprises 13 residues. CDR3: CSVSQLLNTEAFF. The CDR3 bases are TGCAGCGTTTCCCAACTGCTGAACACTGAAGCTTTCTTT.

The rearrangement joins TRBV10-1 to TRBJ2-1; TRBD2 agrees at 10 bases. The CDR3 has 16 amino acids. Trimming at V came to 3 bases and at J to 4 bases, leaving 6 bases not matched to a gene. Germline V gene lookup returns CDR1 WNHNN and CDR2 SYGVQD (reference sequence). CDR3 sequence (DNA): TGCGCCAGCAGTGAAATAGCGGGGGGCTCTTACAATGAGCAGTTCTTC. It yields the protein CASSEIAGGSYNEQFF.

This chain joins TRBV7-9 and TRBJ2-5; D unresolved. There are 12 residues in the CDR3. V lost 5 bases and J 5 bases, leaving 9 bases between the germline ends. The germline gives CDR1 SEHNR, CDR2 FQNEAQ (reference sequence). The CDR3 DNA follows: TGTGCCAGCAGCATTAGAGAGGAGACCCAGTACTTC. Translation gives CASSIREETQYF.

The chain links TRBV4-2 to TRBJ2-7; a possible D gene is TRBD1 (6 bases). The CDR3 consists of 16 residues. V lost 1 base, J lost 7 bases, and 20 bases lay in between. Looked up from germline, CDR1 is LGHNA and CDR2 is YNFKEQ. This CDR3 is CASSQGTGQIRGEQYF. In DNA form, the CDR3 reads TGTGCCAGCAGCCAAGGGACTGGACAGATAAGGGGAGAGCAGTACTTC.

The chain uses TRBV4-1 and TRBJ2-3, with TRBD1 identical over 7 bases. The CDR3 runs 18 residues. The germline V gene has CDR1 MGHRA and CDR2 YSYEKL. V lost 0 bases and J lost 0; bases outside the gene matches: 9. The CDR3 protein is CASSQDRDRALSTDTQYF. The CDR3 DNA reads as TGCGCCAGCAGCCAAGATCGAGACAGGGCCCTCAGCACAGATACGCAGTATTTT.

This clone has only a few counts. The rearrangement links TRBV7-6 to TRBJ2-2; 7 nucleotides match TRBD2. Per the germline V gene, CDR1 is SGHVS and CDR2 is FNYEAQ. This CDR3 is 16 amino acids long. The J segment lost 1 base and the V segment lost 5 bases, leaving 7 bases of the junction unmatched. This CDR3 reads CASSPAGRWNTGELFF. The CDR3 nucleotides are TGTGCCAGCAGCCCAGCGGGACGGTGGAACACCGGGGAGCTGTTTTTT.

The rearrangement joins TRBV19 to TRBJ2-3, with 7 bases identical to TRBD2. After removal of 5 bases from V and 2 bases from J, the junction contained 10 bases not matched to a gene. This CDR3 spans 16 amino acids. In germline, CDR1 is LNHDA, CDR2 SQIVND (reference sequence). The CDR3 DNA reads as TGTGCCAGTAGTTCCTCGGGACTAACGATCACAGATACGCAGTATTTT. It codes for CASSSSGLTITDTQYF.

The V gene is TRBV27, the J gene TRBJ2-7, with a weak D call TRBD1 (5 bases). Between the trimmed V and J ends, which lost 6 bases and 4 bases, there was a span of 22 bases. The length of the CDR3 is 16 residues. Per the germline V gene, CDR1 is MNHEY and CDR2 is SMNVEV (reference sequence). For the CDR3, the DNA is TGTGCCAGCAGCGCATTTGGGGCACGTGGGCTTTACGAGCAGTACTTC. This gives the protein CASSAFGARGLYEQYF.

The V call is TRBV27, the J call TRBJ2-7, with D possibly being TRBD1 (5 bases). The CDR3 length is 14 residues. Germline V gives CDR1 MNHEY, CDR2 SMNVEV (reference sequence). Trimming took 3 bases from V and 5 from J, leaving 14 bases between them. CDR3 sequence (DNA): TGTGCCAGCAGTTTCGCCAGGGCGAAGCACGAGCAGTACTTC. Protein product: CASSFARAKHEQYF.

The chain uses TRBV4-3 and TRBJ2-7; no reliable D call. Trimming stripped 1 base from V and 3 bases from J, with 13 bases between. The V gene's germline CDR1 is LGHNA and CDR2 YSLEER. The CDR3 sequence is 15 residues long. The CDR3 region is CASSQGRITGYEQYF. In nucleotides, the CDR3 is TGCGCCAGCAGCCAAGGTAGGATAACGGGCTACGAGCAGTACTTC.

The rearrangement uses TRBV19 and TRBJ1-3; D is ambiguous. The V end was cut by 3 bases, the J end by 8 bases, with 5 bases between. The CDR3 has 11 residues. Germline-derived CDR1 and CDR2 are LNHDA and SQIVND (reference sequence). This CDR3 is CASSIGDTIYF. As DNA, the CDR3 is TGTGCCAGTAGTATCGGGGACACCATATATTTT.

The V and J genes are TRBV5-1 and TRBJ2-1, with D possibly matching TRBD1 (5 bases). Trimming stripped 0 bases from V and 1 base from J, with 5 bases between. The length of the CDR3 is 14 residues. CDR1 and CDR2 from the germline V gene are SGHRS and YFSETQ. The CDR3 DNA reads as TGCGCCAGCAGCTTGGGACAGTCCTACAATGAGCAGTTCTTC. This translates into CASSLGQSYNEQFF.